This note documents a single T cell receptor (beta chain) sequence. This entry belongs to a study of CD8 T cells in Susac syndrome. Negative isolation yielded CD8+ and CD4+ T cells; FACS enriched TEMRA cells. This CDR3 comprises 15 residues. The germline V gene has CDR1 DFQATT and CDR2 SNEGSKA (reference sequence). The trim removed 0 bases at V and 6 bases at J, leaving 5 bases unmatched. RNA, at about 0.45 to 1 ug, was reverse transcribed with random hexamers. TCRdb reprocessed the immunoSEQ multiplex PCR reads via MiXCR and lists one record per CDR3 protein. Of 100,000 to 150,000 distinct CDR3 sequences in the sample, 90% to 95% were seen once.

The specimen was CD4+ T cells from PBMCs. The clonotype was recovered from a human donor in good health. The chain has TRBV20-1 and TRBJ2-1, with TRBD2 matching 10 bases. CDR3 in DNA: TGCAGTGCTAGAGATCAGGCTAGCGGGAGCAATGAGCAGTTCTTC. Residues: CSARDQASGSNEQFF.